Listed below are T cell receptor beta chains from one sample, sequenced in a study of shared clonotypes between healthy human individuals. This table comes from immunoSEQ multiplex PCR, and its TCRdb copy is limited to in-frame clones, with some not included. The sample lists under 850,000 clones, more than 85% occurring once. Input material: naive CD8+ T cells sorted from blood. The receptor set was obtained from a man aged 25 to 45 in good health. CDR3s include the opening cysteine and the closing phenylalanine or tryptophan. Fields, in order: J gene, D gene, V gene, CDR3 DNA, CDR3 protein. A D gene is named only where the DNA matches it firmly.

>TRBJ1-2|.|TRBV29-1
TGCAGCGTCGCCGAGGGGGGCTATGGCTACACCTTC
CSVAEGGYGYTF
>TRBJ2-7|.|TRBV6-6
TGTGCCAGCAGCCCTCTGTCGTCCGAGCAGTACTTC
CASSPLSSEQYF
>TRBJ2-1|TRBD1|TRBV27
TGTGCCAGCAGTCTACTACCTTCCGGGACAGGGACTAACAATGAGCAGTTCTTC
CASSLLPSGTGTNNEQFF
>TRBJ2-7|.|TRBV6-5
TGTGCCAGCAGTTACGAGGGGTCCTACGAGCAGTACTTC
CASSYEGSYEQYF
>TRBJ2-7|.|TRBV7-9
TGTGCCAGCAGCTATACAGGGAATGTGCAGTACTTC
CASSYTGNVQYF
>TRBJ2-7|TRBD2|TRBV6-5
TGTGCCAGCAGTTACCTCAGCGGGAGTAGGTACGAGCAGTACTTC
CASSYLSGSRYEQYF
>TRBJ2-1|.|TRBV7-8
TGTGCCAGCAGCTTTAGGTATGAGCAGTTCTTC
CASSFRYEQFF
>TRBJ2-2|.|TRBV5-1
TGCGCCAGCAGCTTGGCTCAGTCGAACACCGGGGAGCTGTTTTTT
CASSLAQSNTGELFF
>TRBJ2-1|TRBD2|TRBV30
TGTGCCTGGAGTGGTGGGCTAGCGGGCCGCAATGAGCAGTTCTTC
CAWSGGLAGRNEQFF
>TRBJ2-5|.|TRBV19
TGTGCCAGTAGTATAGGGGGTGCGCAAGAGACCCAGTACTTC
CASSIGGAQETQYF
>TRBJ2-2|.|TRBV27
TGTGCCAGCAGTTTATTAGTATCCCCCGGGGAGCTGTTTTTT
CASSLLVSPGELFF
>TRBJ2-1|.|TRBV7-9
TGTGCCAGCAGCTTAATGCGCGGTGAGCAGTTCTTC
CASSLMRGEQFF
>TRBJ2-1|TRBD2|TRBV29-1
TGCAGCGTGCGACTAGCGGGAGTTCGCTCCTACAATGAGCAGTTCTTC
CSVRLAGVRSYNEQFF
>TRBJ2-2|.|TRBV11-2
TGTGCCAGCAGCGCTCACCGGTGGAAGGGGGGGAACACCGGGGAGCTGTTTTTT
CASSAHRWKGGNTGELFF
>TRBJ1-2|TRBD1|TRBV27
TGTGCCAGCAGTATGGACCGGGACAGTAACTATGGCTACACCTTC
CASSMDRDSNYGYTF
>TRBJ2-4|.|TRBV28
TGTGCCAGCAGTTCCCGGGCTAGCGCCAAAAACATTCAGTACTTC
CASSSRASAKNIQYF
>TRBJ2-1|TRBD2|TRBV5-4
TGTGCCGTAGGGGACTATTACAATGAGCAGTTCTTC
CAVGDYYNEQFF